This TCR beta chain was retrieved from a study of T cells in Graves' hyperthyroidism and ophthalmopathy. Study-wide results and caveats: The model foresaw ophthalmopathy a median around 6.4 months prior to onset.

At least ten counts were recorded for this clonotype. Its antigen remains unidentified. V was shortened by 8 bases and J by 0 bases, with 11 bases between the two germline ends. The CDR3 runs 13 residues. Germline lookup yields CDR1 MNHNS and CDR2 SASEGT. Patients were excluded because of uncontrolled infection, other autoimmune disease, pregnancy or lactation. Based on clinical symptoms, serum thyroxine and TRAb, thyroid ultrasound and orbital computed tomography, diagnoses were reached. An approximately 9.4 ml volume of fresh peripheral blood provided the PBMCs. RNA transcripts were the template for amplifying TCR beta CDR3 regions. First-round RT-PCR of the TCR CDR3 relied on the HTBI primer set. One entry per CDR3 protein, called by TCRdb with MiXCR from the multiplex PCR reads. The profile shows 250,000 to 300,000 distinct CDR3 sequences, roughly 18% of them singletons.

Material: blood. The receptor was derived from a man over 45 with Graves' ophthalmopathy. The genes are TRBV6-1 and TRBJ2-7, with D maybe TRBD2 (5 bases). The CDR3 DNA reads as TGTGCCAGCTTCGGAGGACCCTCCTACGAGCAGTACTTC. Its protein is CASFGGPSYEQYF.